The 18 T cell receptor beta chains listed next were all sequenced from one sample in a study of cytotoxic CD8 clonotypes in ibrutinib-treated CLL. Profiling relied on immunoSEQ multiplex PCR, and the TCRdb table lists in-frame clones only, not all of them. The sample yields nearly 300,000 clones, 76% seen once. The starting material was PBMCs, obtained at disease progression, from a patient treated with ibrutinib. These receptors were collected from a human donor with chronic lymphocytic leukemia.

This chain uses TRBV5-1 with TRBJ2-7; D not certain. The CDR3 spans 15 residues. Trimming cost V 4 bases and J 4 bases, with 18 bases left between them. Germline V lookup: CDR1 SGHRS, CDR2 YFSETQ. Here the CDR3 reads CASSPFQGGIYEQYF. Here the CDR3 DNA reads TGCGCCAGCAGCCCCTTTCAAGGTGGGATATACGAGCAGTACTTC.

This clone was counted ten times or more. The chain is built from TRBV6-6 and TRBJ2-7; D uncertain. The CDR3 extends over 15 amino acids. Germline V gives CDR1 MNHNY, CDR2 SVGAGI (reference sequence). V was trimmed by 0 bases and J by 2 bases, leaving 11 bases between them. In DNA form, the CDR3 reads TGTGCCAGCAGTTACTCGTCTTTCAGAGCCTACGAGCAGTACTTC. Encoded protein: CASSYSSFRAYEQYF.

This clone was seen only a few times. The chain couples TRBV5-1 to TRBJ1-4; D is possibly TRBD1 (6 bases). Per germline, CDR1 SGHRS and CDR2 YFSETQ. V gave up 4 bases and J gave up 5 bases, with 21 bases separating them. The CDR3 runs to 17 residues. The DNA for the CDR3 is TGCGCCAGCAGCCCATGGACCGGGGGCCGGGGGAATGAAAAACTGTTTTTT. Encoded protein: CASSPWTGGRGNEKLFF.

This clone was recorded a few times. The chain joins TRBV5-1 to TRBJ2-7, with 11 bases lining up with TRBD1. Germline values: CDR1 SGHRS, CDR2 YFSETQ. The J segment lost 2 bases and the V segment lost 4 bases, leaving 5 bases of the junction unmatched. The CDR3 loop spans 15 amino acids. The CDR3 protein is CASSPRGQGAYEQYF. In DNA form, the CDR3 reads TGCGCCAGCAGCCCCCGGGGACAGGGGGCCTACGAGCAGTACTTC.

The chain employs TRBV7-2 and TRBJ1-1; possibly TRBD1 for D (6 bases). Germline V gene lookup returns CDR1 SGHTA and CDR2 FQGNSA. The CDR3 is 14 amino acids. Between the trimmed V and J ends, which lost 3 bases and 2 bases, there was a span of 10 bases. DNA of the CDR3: TGTGCCAGCAGCTTTGGGGGGCAAAACACTGAAGCTTTCTTT. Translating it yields CASSFGGQNTEAFF.

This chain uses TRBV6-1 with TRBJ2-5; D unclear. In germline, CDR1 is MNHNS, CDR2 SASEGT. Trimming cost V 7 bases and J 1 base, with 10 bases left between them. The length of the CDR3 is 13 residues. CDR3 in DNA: TGTGCCAGCACGGACGGCCGCCAAGAGACCCAGTACTTC. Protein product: CASTDGRQETQYF.

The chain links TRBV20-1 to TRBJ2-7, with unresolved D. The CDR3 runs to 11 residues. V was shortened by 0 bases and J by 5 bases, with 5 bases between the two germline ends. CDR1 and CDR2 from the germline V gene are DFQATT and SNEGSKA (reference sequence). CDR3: CSARDGDEQYF. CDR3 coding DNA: TGCAGTGCTAGAGATGGGGACGAGCAGTACTTC.

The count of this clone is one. CDR3 DNA: TGCGCCAGCAGCCAAGGCGCTACAGCGGAGGGGTACGAGCAGTACTTC. Translation gives CASSQGATAEGYEQYF. This rearrangement joins TRBV4-3 to TRBJ2-7, with D possibly TRBD2 on 6 matching bases. V lost 1 base, J lost 4 bases, and 17 bases lay in between. Germline lookup yields CDR1 LGHNA and CDR2 YSLEER. This CDR3 has 16 amino acids.

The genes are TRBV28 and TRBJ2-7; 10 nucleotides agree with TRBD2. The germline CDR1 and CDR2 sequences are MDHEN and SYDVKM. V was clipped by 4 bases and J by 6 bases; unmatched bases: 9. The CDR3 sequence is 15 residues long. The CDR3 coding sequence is TGTGCCAGCAGTTCACCACAACTAGCGGGGCGCGAGCAGTACTTC. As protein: CASSSPQLAGREQYF.

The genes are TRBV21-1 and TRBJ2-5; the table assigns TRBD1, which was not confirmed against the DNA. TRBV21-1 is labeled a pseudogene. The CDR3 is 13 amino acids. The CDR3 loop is CASVTGFRETQYF. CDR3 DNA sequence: TGTGCCAGCGTAACAGGGTTTCGAGAGACCCAGTACTTC.

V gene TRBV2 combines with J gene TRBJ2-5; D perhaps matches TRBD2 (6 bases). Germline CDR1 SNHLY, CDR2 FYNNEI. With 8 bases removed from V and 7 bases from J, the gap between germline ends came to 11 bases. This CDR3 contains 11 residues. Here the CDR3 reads CASGEALTQYF. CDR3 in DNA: TGTGCCAGCGGGGAGGCCCTGACCCAGTACTTC.

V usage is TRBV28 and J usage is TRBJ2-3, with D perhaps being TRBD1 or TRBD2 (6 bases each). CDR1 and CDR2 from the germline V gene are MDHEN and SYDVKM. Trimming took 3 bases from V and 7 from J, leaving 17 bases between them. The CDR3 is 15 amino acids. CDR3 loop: CASSFAGHPLNTQYF. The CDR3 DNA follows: TGTGCCAGCAGTTTTGCGGGACACCCTTTGAATACGCAGTATTTT.

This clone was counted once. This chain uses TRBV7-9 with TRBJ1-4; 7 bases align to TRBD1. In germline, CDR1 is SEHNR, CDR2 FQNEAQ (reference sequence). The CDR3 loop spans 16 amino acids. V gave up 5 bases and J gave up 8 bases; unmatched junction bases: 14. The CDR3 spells CASSPPDRAGGEKLFF. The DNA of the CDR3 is TGTGCCAGCAGCCCCCCCGACAGGGCCGGGGGAGAAAAACTGTTTTTT.

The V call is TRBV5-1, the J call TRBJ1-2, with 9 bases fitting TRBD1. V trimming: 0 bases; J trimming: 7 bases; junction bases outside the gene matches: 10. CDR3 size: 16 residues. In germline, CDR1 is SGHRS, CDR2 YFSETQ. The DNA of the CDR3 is TGCGCCAGCAGCTTGGTTGGGACTTGGACAGGGGTTGGCTACACCTTC. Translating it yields CASSLVGTWTGVGYTF.

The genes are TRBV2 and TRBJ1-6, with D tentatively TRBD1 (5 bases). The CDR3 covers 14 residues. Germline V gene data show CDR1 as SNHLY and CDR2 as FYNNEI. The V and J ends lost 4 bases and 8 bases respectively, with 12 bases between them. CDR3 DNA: TGTGCCAGCAGTGTTCAGGGAGAGGATTCACCCCTCCACTTT. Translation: CASSVQGEDSPLHF.

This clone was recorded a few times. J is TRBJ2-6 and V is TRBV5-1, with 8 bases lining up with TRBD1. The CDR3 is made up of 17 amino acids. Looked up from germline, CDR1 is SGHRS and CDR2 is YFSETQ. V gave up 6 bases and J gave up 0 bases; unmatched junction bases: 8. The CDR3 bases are TGCGCCAGCACCTCTAGGACAGGGACCTCTGGGGCCAACGTCCTGACTTTC. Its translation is CASTSRTGTSGANVLTF.

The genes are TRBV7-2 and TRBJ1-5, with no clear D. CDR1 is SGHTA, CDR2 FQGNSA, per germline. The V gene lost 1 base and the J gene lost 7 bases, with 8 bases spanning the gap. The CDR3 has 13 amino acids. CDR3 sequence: CASSLGIGQPQHF. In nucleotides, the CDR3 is TGTGCCAGCAGCTTAGGTATAGGACAGCCCCAGCATTTT.

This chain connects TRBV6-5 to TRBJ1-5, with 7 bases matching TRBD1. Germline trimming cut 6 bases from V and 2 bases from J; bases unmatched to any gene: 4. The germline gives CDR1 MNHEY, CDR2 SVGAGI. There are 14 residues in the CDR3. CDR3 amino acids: CASRSQGRNQPQHF. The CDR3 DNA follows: TGTGCCAGCAGATCACAGGGGCGCAATCAGCCCCAGCATTTT.